This T cell receptor (beta chain) is from a study of T cells in Graves' hyperthyroidism and ophthalmopathy. This clonotype occurred many times. Its antigen is not identified. Using RNA transcripts as the source, TCR beta CDR3 regions were amplified. Using the HTBI primer set, a first-round RT-PCR was run on the TCR CDR3. MiXCR, run by TCRdb on the multiplex PCR reads, gives a single entry per CDR3 protein. The table lists fewer than 900,000 distinct CDR3 sequences, over 15% of them singletons. Study-level findings and limits: Researchers found most expanded thyroid clonotypes above 0.001 in blood as well.

Germline-derived CDR1 and CDR2 are MNHEY and SVGEGT. This CDR3 contains 15 residues. Trimming cost V 0 bases and J 6 bases, with 12 bases left between them. The chain carries TRBV6-2 or TRBV6-3 and TRBJ2-4; no definite D call. Input material: blood. The source of this sequence is a man aged 18 to 30 with Graves' hyperthyroidism. DNA of the CDR3: TGTGCCAGCAGTTACTCGTTCCCCAGAAGAAACATTCAGTACTTC. It yields the protein CASSYSFPRRNIQYF.